The 20 T cell receptor beta chains below come from one sample, sequenced in a study of radiotherapy plus CTLA-4 blockade in lung cancer (dated by TCRdb to between 2018 and 2020). The method behind the library was the immunoSEQ multiplex PCR assay. The table comes from immuneACCESS by way of TCRdb, which keeps in-frame sequences with V and J called. Part of the clones is missing from these tables; in studies checked, under half for an unresolved V gene and the rest for unknown reasons. The sample table records approximately 100,000 clones; about 85% of these occur just once. In total, the top ten clones hold 2% to 2.5% of the sample. The specimen was peripheral blood, collected from a patient treated with radiotherapy plus ipilimumab. The source is a human donor with non-small cell lung cancer that progressed on radiotherapy plus ipilimumab. Some clones in this sample may be carry-over from other donors' samples.

The chain combines TRBV5-4 with TRBJ2-2; D is unclear. Trimming removed 0 bases at V and 4 bases at J, with 10 bases between. Germline V gene lookup returns CDR1 SGHNT and CDR2 YYREEE (reference sequence). The CDR3 consists of 15 residues. For the CDR3, the DNA is TGTGCCAGCAGCTTGGTAGCCACGGGCACCGGGGAGCTGTTTTTT. Amino acid sequence: CASSLVATGTGELFF.

This chain uses TRBV28 with TRBJ1-2, with D unresolved. The CDR3 extends over 15 amino acids. Trimming left V 8 bases short and J 6 bases short, with 22 bases between. Germline CDR1 reads MDHEN; CDR2 reads SYDVKM. CDR3 amino acids: CASCNPEGRRNGYTF. CDR3 nucleotide sequence: TGTGCCAGCTGTAATCCGGAGGGCAGGCGAAATGGCTACACCTTC.

This sequence joins TRBV7-2 and TRBJ1-1, with 9 bases fitting TRBD1. The V segment lost 5 bases and the J segment 1 base; nucleotides outside the gene matches: 5. Germline V gene data show CDR1 as SGHTA and CDR2 as FQGNSA. The CDR3 loop spans 15 amino acids. This CDR3 is CASSRQGVENTEAFF. CDR3 nucleotides: TGTGCCAGCAGCCGACAGGGGGTGGAGAACACTGAAGCTTTCTTT.

The J gene is TRBJ1-1, the V gene TRBV28; D remains unclear. CDR1 is MDHEN and CDR2 is SYDVKM in the germline V gene. The V gene lost 2 bases and the J gene lost 1 base, with 8 bases spanning the gap. This CDR3 comprises 14 residues. CDR3 nucleotides: TGTGCCAGCAGTTTAATCACCCCGAACACTGAAGCTTTCTTT. Translation: CASSLITPNTEAFF.

The V call is TRBV6-1, the J call TRBJ2-2; D remains ambiguous. V was pared by 4 bases and J by 5 bases, with 8 bases between. This CDR3 has 13 amino acids. Germline V CDR1 and CDR2: MNHNS, SASEGT. CDR3 coding DNA: TGTGCCAGCAGTGTTACGGGTACCGGGGAGCTGTTTTTT. Amino acids: CASSVTGTGELFF.

The chain carries TRBV11-2 and TRBJ2-5; TRBD2 is a possible D gene (5 bases). Looked up from germline, CDR1 is SGHAT and CDR2 is FQNNGV. The CDR3 sequence is 14 residues long. The ends were cut back, 2 bases at V and 5 bases at J, with 12 bases in the middle. This chain's CDR3 is CASSLRTPGETQYF. In DNA, the CDR3 is TGTGCCAGCAGCTTACGGACCCCGGGGGAGACCCAGTACTTC.

The CDR3 DNA follows: TGTGCTAGTGGCGTCCGCTCCTACGAGCAGTACTTC. Translation: CASGVRSYEQYF. V and J are TRBV12-5 and TRBJ2-7; D remains unclear. The germline V gene has CDR1 LGHNT and CDR2 FRNRAP. The V end lost 6 bases, the J end lost 0 bases, and 6 bases lay between the germline ends. This CDR3 has 12 residues.

The V and J genes are TRBV28 and TRBJ1-4; D is perhaps TRBD1 (6 bases). The CDR3 is 16 residues long. CDR1 is MDHEN, CDR2 SYDVKM, per germline. V lost 6 bases to trimming and J lost 7 bases, with 21 bases between them. CDR3 sequence: CASRPPGRGGGEKLFF. The CDR3 DNA reads as TGTGCCAGCAGACCCCCGGGCAGGGGCGGAGGTGAAAAACTGTTTTTT.

This sequence joins TRBV7-9 and TRBJ1-2; D not resolved. Trimming pared 4 bases from V and 4 bases from J, leaving 19 bases between. The CDR3 is made up of 16 amino acids. Germline-derived CDR1 and CDR2 are SEHNR and FQNEAQ (reference sequence). CDR3 sequence: CASSSQLSAGGYGYTF. The CDR3 region has the DNA TGTGCCAGCAGCTCCCAGCTGAGTGCGGGAGGCTATGGCTACACCTTC.

About this clone: This may come from a read error, since a much larger clone is one base off. This chain joins TRBV5-4 and TRBJ2-7, with D maybe TRBD1 (5 bases). The V end lost 0 bases, the J end lost 0 bases, and 7 bases lay between the germline ends. The CDR3 has 14 residues. Germline values: CDR1 SGHNT, CDR2 YYREEE (reference sequence). DNA of the CDR3: TGTGCCAGCAGCTTGGGGCAGGGCTCCTACGAGCAGTACTTC. Protein sequence: CASSLGQGSYEQYF.

V is TRBV6-1 and J is TRBJ1-6; D possibly corresponds to TRBD1 (5 bases). Germline V CDR1 and CDR2: MNHNS, SASEGT. This CDR3 has 14 residues. The ends were cut back, 7 bases at V and 7 bases at J, with 14 bases in the middle. The CDR3 spells CASMLGRGNSPLHF. The DNA for the CDR3 is TGTGCCAGCATGCTGGGACGGGGAAATTCACCCCTCCACTTT.

V and J are TRBV5-1 and TRBJ2-7; 11 bases match TRBD2. Germline CDR1 reads SGHRS; CDR2 reads YFSETQ. J lost 3 bases, V lost 4 bases, and 15 bases had no gene match. The CDR3 loop spans 18 amino acids. The CDR3 loop reads CASSGGPSGGTAYYEQYF. CDR3 sequence (DNA): TGCGCCAGCAGCGGGGGGCCTAGCGGGGGGACCGCCTACTACGAGCAGTACTTC. The full variable domain, completed using reference TRBV5-1 and TRBJ2-7, is KAGVTQTPRYLIKTRGQQVTLSCSPISGHRSVSWYQQTPGQGLQFLFEYFSETQRNKGNFPGRFSGRQFSNSRSEMNVSTLELGDSALYLCASSGGPSGGTAYYEQYFGPGTRLTVT.

This clone has only one observation. The gene calls are TRBV10-3 and TRBJ1-1; 11 bases map to TRBD1. Losses at the gene ends were 6 bases for V and 5 bases for J; bases not matched to a gene: 11. CDR1 and CDR2 from the germline V gene are ENHRY and SYGVKD. The CDR3 has 16 amino acids. CDR3 sequence reads: CAISPGQGVGETEAFF. For the CDR3, the DNA is TGTGCCATCAGCCCGGGACAGGGGGTAGGGGAGACTGAAGCTTTCTTT.

The CDR3 nucleotides are TGCGCCAGCAGCCCCTACCGACAGGTGGGCGGCTACACCTTC. Its translation: CASSPYRQVGGYTF. The chain uses TRBV4-3 and TRBJ1-2, with a weak D call TRBD1 (6 bases). This CDR3 contains 14 residues. V gave up 4 bases and J gave up 8 bases, with 17 bases separating them. Germline V gene sequence: CDR1 LGHNA, CDR2 YSLEER.

This chain connects TRBV6-6 to TRBJ1-2; the D is unclear. This CDR3 has 12 amino acids. Trimming pared 0 bases from V and 11 bases from J, leaving 10 bases between. Per germline, CDR1 MNHNY and CDR2 SVGAGI (reference sequence). The CDR3 bases are TGTGCCAGCAGTTACTCGCAGGAAAGTTACACCTTC. This gives the protein CASSYSQESYTF.

V gene TRBV6-5 combines with J gene TRBJ1-4; D is undetermined. Trimming took off 0 bases at V and 8 bases at J, with 10 bases between the two ends. The CDR3 is 14 amino acids. Germline-derived CDR1 and CDR2 are MNHEY and SVGAGI. The CDR3, as DNA: TGTGCCAGCAGTTACTCTCTGGATAGCGAAAAACTGTTTTTT. Residues: CASSYSLDSEKLFF.

The chain recombines TRBV4-1 with TRBJ1-3, with D unresolved. Germline-derived CDR1 and CDR2 are MGHRA and YSYEKL. Trimming pared 4 bases from V and 0 bases from J, leaving 10 bases between. CDR3 length: 15 residues. In DNA form, the CDR3 reads TGCGCCAGCAGCCCCGCGGCGAGCTCTGGAAACACCATATATTTT. This codes for CASSPAASSGNTIYF.

The V gene is TRBV4-3, the J gene TRBJ2-2; tentative D call: TRBD2 (5 bases). This CDR3 is 15 amino acids long. In germline, CDR1 is LGHNA, CDR2 YSLEER. Trimming took off 1 base at V and 8 bases at J, with 14 bases between the two ends. The CDR3 bases are TGCGCCAGCAGCCAAGGGTTTAGGGAGAAGGGGGAGCTGTTTTTT. Its translation: CASSQGFREKGELFF.

The chain carries TRBV7-9 and TRBJ1-5, with 10 nucleotides matching TRBD1. Looked up from germline, CDR1 is SEHNR and CDR2 is FQNEAQ (reference sequence). This CDR3 is 19 amino acids long. V gave up 5 bases and J gave up 3 bases; unmatched junction bases: 16. Here the CDR3 reads CASSPVSGTGVDDNQPQHF. The DNA of the CDR3 is TGTGCCAGCAGCCCTGTATCCGGGACAGGGGTGGATGACAATCAGCCCCAGCATTTT.

In its sample, this clone was seen a few times. The chain joins TRBV28 to TRBJ1-2; D not certain. Looked up from germline, CDR1 is MDHEN and CDR2 is SYDVKM. V lost 2 bases and J 8 bases, leaving 15 bases between the germline ends. The CDR3 runs to 14 residues. The CDR3: CASSLVGRGGGYTF. CDR3 nucleotides: TGTGCCAGCAGTTTAGTTGGCCGCGGTGGCGGCTACACCTTC.